These T cell receptor beta chains were read from a single sample in a study of blood T cell repertoires in COVID-19. Profiled with immunoSEQ multiplex PCR; TCRdb holds only in-frame clones, not every one. The table records about 100,000 clones, about 89% of them present only once. The specimen was peripheral blood. All receptors come from a man aged 55 to 69 with acute or convalescent COVID-19. CDR3s include the opening cysteine and the closing phenylalanine or tryptophan. D genes are given only for firm matches. Clone size is stated in some rows and not others, as once, few, many or a class when expanded.

V: TRBV30
size: .
D: .
J: TRBJ2-3
CDR3: CAWSVGGGTDTQYF
DNA: TGTGCCTGGAGTGTCGGGGGTGGGACAGATACGCAGTATTTT

V: TRBV3-1/TRBV3-2
size: .
D: .
J: TRBJ2-2
CDR3: CASSQVGTGELFF
DNA: TGTGCCAGCAGCCAAGTCGGCACCGGGGAGCTGTTTTTT

V: TRBV27
size: .
D: TRBD1
J: TRBJ2-2
CDR3: CASSLRGAQGLPGTNTGELFF
DNA: TGTGCCAGCAGTTTACGTGGAGCACAGGGGCTCCCAGGTACGAACACCGGGGAGCTGTTTTTT

V: TRBV6-5
size: .
D: .
J: TRBJ2-7
CDR3: CASSYRREGYEQYF
DNA: TGTGCCAGCAGTTACAGACGGGAAGGCTACGAGCAGTACTTC

V: TRBV27
size: .
D: TRBD2
J: TRBJ2-5
CDR3: CASRWAGGETQYF
DNA: TGTGCCAGCAGGTGGGCGGGAGGAGAGACCCAGTACTTC

V: TRBV18
size: .
D: .
J: TRBJ2-3
CDR3: CASSPDRRTDTQYF
DNA: TGTGCCAGCTCACCAGACAGGCGCACAGATACGCAGTATTTT

V: TRBV5-1
size: few
D: TRBD1
J: TRBJ1-1
CDR3: CASSLTDREGTEAFF
DNA: TGCGCCAGCAGCTTAACGGACAGGGAGGGCACTGAAGCTTTCTTT

V: TRBV7-2
size: once
D: .
J: TRBJ2-5
CDR3: CASSVSQGSQYF
DNA: TGTGCCAGCAGCGTCTCGCAGGGGTCCCAGTACTTC

V: TRBV19
size: .
D: .
J: TRBJ2-2
CDR3: CASTQWARTGELFF
DNA: TGTGCCAGTACCCAATGGGCGCGAACCGGGGAGCTGTTTTTT

V: TRBV9
size: .
D: .
J: TRBJ1-2
CDR3: CASSAKAGLNYGYTF
DNA: TGTGCCAGCAGCGCCAAGGCAGGGCTAAACTATGGCTACACCTTC

V: TRBV10-3
size: .
D: .
J: TRBJ2-3
CDR3: CAISETSTDTQYF
DNA: TGTGCCATCAGTGAGACTAGCACAGATACGCAGTATTTT

V: TRBV27
size: .
D: .
J: TRBJ2-1
CDR3: CASSFAVRGYNEQFF
DNA: TGTGCCAGCAGTTTCGCCGTACGGGGGTACAATGAGCAGTTCTTC

V: TRBV27
size: once
D: .
J: TRBJ2-5
CDR3: CASSSAGTGKETQYF
DNA: TGTGCCAGCAGTTCCGCCGGCACAGGGAAAGAGACCCAGTACTTC

V: TRBV7-6
size: .
D: TRBD2
J: TRBJ2-5
CDR3: CASRDIRSGSSRETQYF
DNA: TGTGCCAGCAGGGACATACGGAGCGGGAGCTCCAGGGAGACCCAGTACTTC

V: TRBV10-1
size: .
D: .
J: TRBJ1-5
CDR3: CASSFNQPQHF
DNA: TGCGCCAGCAGCTTCAATCAGCCCCAGCATTTT

V: TRBV6-1
size: once
D: .
J: TRBJ1-2
CDR3: CASSEPQANYGYTF
DNA: TGTGCCAGCAGTGAACCACAGGCTAACTATGGCTACACCTTC

V: TRBV19
size: .
D: TRBD2
J: TRBJ2-3
CDR3: CASSAGGSTDTQYF
DNA: TGTGCCAGTAGTGCGGGGGGGAGTACAGATACGCAGTATTTT

V: TRBV7-9
size: .
D: TRBD1
J: TRBJ1-2
CDR3: CASSLNRGNGYTF
DNA: TGTGCCAGCAGCTTAAACAGGGGGAACGGCTACACCTTC

V: TRBV20-1
size: once
D: TRBD1
J: TRBJ1-1
CDR3: CSASSGGLNEAFF
DNA: TGCAGTGCTAGTTCAGGGGGGTTGAATGAAGCTTTCTTT

V: TRBV27
size: .
D: TRBD2
J: TRBJ2-3
CDR3: CASSLRDGGTDTQYF
DNA: TGTGCCAGCAGCCTTCGGGACGGGGGGACAGATACGCAGTATTTT

V: TRBV13
size: .
D: .
J: TRBJ2-1
CDR3: CASSLGRGRGVEQFF
DNA: TGTGCCAGCAGCTTAGGGCGGGGACGGGGTGTTGAGCAGTTCTTC

V: TRBV2
size: once
D: TRBD1
J: TRBJ2-2
CDR3: CASSLGGASGELFF
DNA: TGTGCCAGCAGTCTAGGGGGCGCGAGCGGGGAGCTGTTTTTT

V: TRBV18
size: .
D: .
J: TRBJ2-7
CDR3: CASSPRLDSPYEQYF
DNA: TGTGCCAGCTCACCCCGATTAGACAGCCCCTACGAGCAGTACTTC

V: TRBV18
size: .
D: .
J: TRBJ1-2
CDR3: CASSPPGARAYGYTF
DNA: TGTGCCAGCTCACCACCGGGGGCCAGGGCCTATGGCTACACCTTC

V: TRBV5-5
size: .
D: .
J: TRBJ1-2
CDR3: CASSLGPGDYGYTF
DNA: TGTGCCAGCAGCTTAGGTCCCGGAGACTATGGCTACACCTTC

V: TRBV29-1
size: once
D: .
J: TRBJ2-3
CDR3: CSVGGRQRDTQYF
DNA: TGCAGCGTGGGGGGACGTCAGAGAGATACGCAGTATTTT

V: TRBV27
size: .
D: .
J: TRBJ2-3
CDR3: CASSPGGPDTQYF
DNA: TGTGCCAGCAGTCCCGGGGGGCCAGATACGCAGTATTTT

V: TRBV7-2
size: once
D: TRBD2
J: TRBJ2-7
CDR3: CASSLDWSSGSYEQYF
DNA: TGTGCCAGCAGCTTAGACTGGTCTAGCGGCTCCTACGAGCAGTACTTC

V: TRBV10-2
size: once
D: TRBD2
J: TRBJ2-3
CDR3: CASSEKVLAVEDTQYF
DNA: TGCGCCAGCAGTGAGAAAGTACTAGCGGTGGAAGATACGCAGTATTTT

V: TRBV27
size: .
D: TRBD2
J: TRBJ2-3
CDR3: CASSLTSGSVDTQYF
DNA: TGTGCCAGCAGTCTGACTAGCGGGAGTGTGGATACGCAGTATTTT

V: TRBV10-2
size: .
D: .
J: TRBJ2-2
CDR3: CASSERKGQGRTGELFF
DNA: TGCGCCAGCAGTGAGCGGAAGGGCCAAGGGAGAACCGGGGAGCTGTTTTTT

V: TRBV3-1/TRBV3-2
size: .
D: TRBD2
J: TRBJ2-1
CDR3: CASSPQNLAGVHNEQFF
DNA: TGTGCCAGCAGCCCGCAAAACCTAGCGGGAGTTCATAATGAGCAGTTCTTC

V: TRBV30
size: .
D: .
J: TRBJ1-2
CDR3: CAWSSTGLNYGYTF
DNA: TGTGCCTGGAGTTCGACAGGCCTGAACTATGGCTACACCTTC

V: TRBV19
size: .
D: .
J: TRBJ2-1
CDR3: CASSNLSGSANPDEQFF
DNA: TGTGCCAGTAGTAATCTTTCGGGGTCAGCTAACCCCGATGAGCAGTTCTTC

V: TRBV10-3
size: .
D: TRBD1
J: TRBJ2-7
CDR3: CAISDRGGSYEQYF
DNA: TGTGCCATCAGCGACAGGGGGGGATCCTACGAGCAGTACTTC

V: TRBV6-5
size: .
D: TRBD2
J: TRBJ2-2
CDR3: CASRAGGPAGELFF
DNA: TGTGCCAGCAGGGCGGGAGGGCCGGCCGGGGAGCTGTTTTTT

V: TRBV24-1
size: .
D: TRBD2
J: TRBJ2-1
CDR3: CATSEPPGTSGIYNEQFF
DNA: TGTGCCACCAGTGAACCTCCAGGGACTAGCGGAATATACAATGAGCAGTTCTTC

V: TRBV2
size: once
D: .
J: TRBJ1-5
CDR3: CASIMAVNQPQHF
DNA: TGTGCCAGCATTATGGCAGTCAATCAGCCCCAGCATTTT

V: TRBV5-1
size: .
D: TRBD2
J: TRBJ2-3
CDR3: CASSLMASGRSGDTQYF
DNA: TGCGCCAGCAGCTTGATGGCTAGCGGGAGATCAGGGGATACGCAGTATTTT

V: TRBV5-6
size: .
D: .
J: TRBJ1-3
CDR3: CASSLDRRISGNTIYF
DNA: TGTGCCAGCAGCTTGGACAGACGGATCTCTGGAAACACCATATATTTT

V: TRBV5-4
size: .
D: .
J: TRBJ2-3
CDR3: CASSSMASSTDTQYF
DNA: TGTGCCAGCAGCTCGATGGCCTCTAGCACAGATACGCAGTATTTT

V: TRBV19
size: .
D: .
J: TRBJ1-2
CDR3: CASSPLGAETIYGYTF
DNA: TGTGCCAGTAGTCCCCTAGGGGCAGAAACAATCTATGGCTACACCTTC

V: TRBV11-3
size: once
D: TRBD1
J: TRBJ2-1
CDR3: CASSLGVGGQGYNEQFF
DNA: TGTGCCAGCAGCTTAGGAGTAGGAGGACAGGGGTACAATGAGCAGTTCTTC

V: TRBV19
size: few
D: TRBD1
J: TRBJ1-1
CDR3: CASSTDRVNTEAFF
DNA: TGTGCCAGTAGCACGGACAGGGTGAACACTGAAGCTTTCTTT

V: TRBV19
size: once
D: .
J: TRBJ1-6
CDR3: CASQRADDSPLHF
DNA: TGTGCCAGTCAGCGGGCAGACGATTCACCCCTCCACTTT